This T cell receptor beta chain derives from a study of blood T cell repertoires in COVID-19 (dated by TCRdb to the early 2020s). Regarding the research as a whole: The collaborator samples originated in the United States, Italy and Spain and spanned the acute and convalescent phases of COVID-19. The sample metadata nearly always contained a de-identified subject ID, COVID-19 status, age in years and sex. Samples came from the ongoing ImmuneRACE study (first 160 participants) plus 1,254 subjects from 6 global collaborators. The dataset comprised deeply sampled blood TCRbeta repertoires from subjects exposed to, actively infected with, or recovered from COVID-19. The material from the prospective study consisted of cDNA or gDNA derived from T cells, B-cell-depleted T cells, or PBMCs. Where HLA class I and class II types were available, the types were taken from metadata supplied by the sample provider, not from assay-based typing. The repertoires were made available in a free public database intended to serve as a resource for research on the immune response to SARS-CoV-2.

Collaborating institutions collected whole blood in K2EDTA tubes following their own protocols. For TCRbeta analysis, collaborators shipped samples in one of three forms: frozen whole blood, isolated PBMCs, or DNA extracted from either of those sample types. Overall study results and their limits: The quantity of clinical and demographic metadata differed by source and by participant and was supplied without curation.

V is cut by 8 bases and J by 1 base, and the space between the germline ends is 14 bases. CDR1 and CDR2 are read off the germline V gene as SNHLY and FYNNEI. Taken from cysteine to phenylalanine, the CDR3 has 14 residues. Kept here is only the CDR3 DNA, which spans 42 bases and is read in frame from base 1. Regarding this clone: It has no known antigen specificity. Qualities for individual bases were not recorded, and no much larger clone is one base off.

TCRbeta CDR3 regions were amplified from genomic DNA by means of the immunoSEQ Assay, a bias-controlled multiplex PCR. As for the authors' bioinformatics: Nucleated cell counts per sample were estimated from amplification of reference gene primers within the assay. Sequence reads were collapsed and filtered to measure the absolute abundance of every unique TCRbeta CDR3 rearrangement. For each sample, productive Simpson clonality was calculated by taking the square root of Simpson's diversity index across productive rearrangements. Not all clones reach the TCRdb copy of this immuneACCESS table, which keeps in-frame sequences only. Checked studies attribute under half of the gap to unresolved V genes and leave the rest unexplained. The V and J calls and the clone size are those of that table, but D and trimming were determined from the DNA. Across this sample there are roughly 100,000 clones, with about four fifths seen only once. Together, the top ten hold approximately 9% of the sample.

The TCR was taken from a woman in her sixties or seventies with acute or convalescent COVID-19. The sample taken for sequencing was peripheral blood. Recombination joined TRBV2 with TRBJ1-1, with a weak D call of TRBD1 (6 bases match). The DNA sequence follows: TGTGCCAGCCGTCTAAGGGGGTCGAACACTGAAGCTTTCTTT. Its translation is CASRLRGSNTEAFF.